The source of this T cell receptor beta chain is a study of T cell changes during pregnancy in multiple sclerosis (dated 2019 in TCRdb). In terms of the full investigation: Changes in the T cell repertoire over the course of pregnancy were examined in this study in women with multiple sclerosis.

The library was made by the immunoSEQ multiplex PCR assay. TCRdb limited this immuneACCESS table to in-frame rearrangements with V and J called. A share of clones is missing; checked studies link under half to unresolved V genes, and the rest is unexplained. This sample has some 50,000 clones in its table, and around 92% of those were observed once. The top ten clones comprise 0.2% of the sample. In regard to this clone: What antigen it recognizes has not been identified. One base away there is no much larger clone; base qualities are not given.

Clipping removes 5 bases from V and 6 bases from J, with 10 as the unmatched junction base count. There are 15 amino acids in the CDR3, from cysteine to phenylalanine inclusive. The kept DNA is CDR3 alone, 45 bases in frame from the first base. The germline V gene sets CDR1 to MNHNS and CDR2 to SASEGT. The V and J segments used are TRBV6-1 and TRBJ1-3; TRBD1 fits 7 bases in the junction. Sequenced here: CD4+ T cells from peripheral blood mononuclear cells, sampled in the second trimester of pregnancy. This TCR derives from a female donor with multiple sclerosis, enrolled in a pregnancy study. The nucleotide sequence reads as follows: TGTGCCAGCAGTTCGGACCCGAAGGGGGCAAACACCATATATTTT. Translation gives CASSSDPKGANTIYF.